What follows is one T cell receptor (beta chain) and its context. Its specific antigen is unknown. No quality values exist for individual bases; no much larger clone is one base distant. The protocol used for the library was the immunoSEQ multiplex PCR assay. For the multiplex PCR, a mixture combining 60 forward primers for TCR Vbeta segments and 13 reverse primers for TCR Jbeta segments was used. The CDR3 region of rearranged TCR beta genes was amplified from genomic DNA by a multiplex PCR assay. The Illumina HiSeq System was used to sequence the amplified TCR beta libraries as 87-base-pair reads. As for the authors' bioinformatics: A later analysis counted about 82 million unique TCR beta chains across the 550 to 700 repertoires, and 10 million to 12 million of these chains were shared by at least two donors. A nearest-neighbor algorithm error-corrected the raw reads and collapsed the reads into unique sequences, merging closely related sequences to remove PCR and sequencing errors. V, D and J gene segments were assigned by aligning CDR3 sequences to IMGT reference sequences. For a sequence to be retained, a match of at least six nucleotides to both a V gene segment and a J gene segment was required. A rearrangement counted as productive if the CDR3 had no stop codons and remained in frame with V and J, and every other rearrangement counted as non-productive. Following IMGT convention, CDR3 was defined as the stretch from the second conserved V-encoded cysteine to the conserved J-encoded phenylalanine. The earlier analysis of about 570 of the donors excluded any sequence lacking an unambiguous match to a single V gene segment. In an earlier analysis of approximately 590 of the donors, V segments were called functional above 56.7% productive rearrangements and were called segregating when the between-donor standard deviation exceeded 5%. A statistical classification framework was built for diagnosing cytomegalovirus status from the catalog of TCR beta chain sequences. In a later analysis, TCR nucleotide sequences were compared against IMGT/GENE-DB human TR gene sequences so that V and J genes could be assigned. A later analysis assigned CDR3 sequences and most-parsimonious VDJ recombination scenarios with the TCRdist pipeline. In a later analysis, each TCR beta chain was defined by its CDR3 amino acid sequence together with its V-gene family, and reads lacking a unique V-gene family were excluded. A later analysis removed 550 to 650 highly shared, low-generation-probability nucleotide sequences to deal with suspected cross-contamination and a sequencing artifact. A later analysis calculated a clonal expansion index for each public chain from normalized within-repertoire ranks of inferred template counts. In a later analysis, generation probabilities were computed using a VDJ recombination model fitted to out-of-frame rearrangements, and the results were checked against IGoR. Hypergeometric tests were used in a later analysis to score TCR-TCR, TCR-HLA and TCR-CMV co-occurrence, with a repertoire-size bias correction applied to the TCR pairs. In a later analysis, false discovery rates were estimated by permuting HLA or CMV assignments 20 times. In a later analysis, co-occurring TCRs were grouped with DBSCAN, and TCRdist sequence similarity was added when clustering was performed within HLA-allele-positive subsets. Repertoires with fewer than 30,000 or more than 120,000 public chains were left out of co-occurrence clustering, as were about 5 repertoires with anomalous nucleotide sharing. TCRdb took over this immuneACCESS table, retaining in-frame rearrangements with V and J assigned. Such tables are incomplete; in checked studies, under half of the missing clones stem from an unresolved V gene, and the remainder is unexplained. The V and J calls and the clone size are those of that table, but D and trimming were determined from the DNA. This sample lists more than 90,000 clones; around 78% were detected once. Under 0.75% of the sample is in the top ten clones.

The cohort was made up of approximately 670 healthy bone marrow donors. All cohort members were sampled while nominally healthy, although unrecorded immune exposures were likely present. The donor was CMV seronegative and belonged to the group of over 300 seronegative cohort members. A peripheral blood sample was collected from each donor, and TCR beta sequencing was performed on peripheral blood mononuclear cells. Genomic DNA was extracted from the blood cell samples with the Qiagen DNeasy Blood Extraction Kit. This specimen belongs to a study of cytomegalovirus exposure and HLA in healthy donors (dated by TCRdb to between 2016 and 2019). Background for the entire study: According to an earlier analysis of 587 of the donors, about 179 million T cells yielded some 120 million unique TCR beta sequences and roughly 280 Gb of sequence data. Roughly 300 gigabases of sequencing data and tens of millions of unique TCR sequences were included in an early release covering under 650 HLA-typed donors. Of the roughly 400 genotyped donors, 75% to 85% were placed in the genetic ancestry cluster associated with self-reported Caucasian donors. The aim of the study was to test whether cataloging public T cell receptors could identify signatures of past pathogen exposure. The study used immunosequencing to profile the T cell repertoires of hundreds of subjects and linked those repertoires to cytomegalovirus serostatus. Besides the first cohort of 666 subjects, a separate validation cohort made up of around 120 different subjects was used. The study combined high-throughput TCR immunosequencing, statistical association of individual TCRs with disease status, and machine learning to predict cytomegalovirus infection status. In a later analysis, previously published TCR beta repertoires from more than 500 donors were re-analyzed and high-resolution HLA genotyping was added so that TCR occurrence patterns could be studied. Rather than drawing on any new phenotypic data, the later analysis identified candidate immune exposures from TCR beta sequences and the way those sequences occurred across donors. An earlier analysis of 587 of the donors used high-throughput TCR beta sequencing to judge whether each TCR beta V gene segment behaved as functional or pseudogenic. Donor age, sex, ethnicity and CMV serostatus were compiled alongside the repertoire data. In a later genetic analysis, genome-wide SNP genotypes for 398 of the 666 donors were used, and that subset was treated as a discovery cohort. All discovery cohort repertoires had been generated on a single sequencing platform. HLA typing covered class I and class II loci at four-digit resolution. The number of donors typed differed by locus, with about 629-630 for A, B, C, DRB1 and DQB1, 522 for DQA1, approximately 580 for DPA1, and 472 for DPB1. Several DR-DQ haplotypes were treated as single units for association and clustering because of strong linkage in the cohort. Across about 380 genotyped donors of the cohort, an average of about 240,000 unique TCR beta nucleotide sequences per donor were sequenced, and 15% to 20% of those sequences were non-productive.

For CDR1 and CDR2, the germline V gene lists SGHTS and YDEGEE. V is shortened by 3 bases, J by 7 bases, and the region joining them spans 10 bases. The CDR3 holds 12 amino acids from the cysteine to the phenylalanine. Left in the record is the CDR3 DNA by itself, 36 bases read in frame from the first base. General study outcomes and caveats: Immune exposure information for the cohort was limited to CMV serostatus. Most TCR sequences were observed very rarely across donors, whereas some public TCRs were present in many individuals. According to a later genetic analysis, donors in an Asian-associated ancestry cluster had fewer N-insertions in productive TCRs than the approximately 630-donor mean. Broadly in line with IMGT annotations, most TCR beta V segments showed up in productive rearrangements about 87% or about 30% of the time in an earlier analysis of 450 to 750 of the donors. Assigning TCR associations to individual alleles was difficult when HLA alleles, especially DR and DQ, strongly co-occurred. The authors suggested that the approach could potentially be extended to other disease states and immunological phenotypes. Specific HLA alleles were associated with 16,951 TCR beta sequences at a false discovery rate of 0.05 in a later analysis. A later genetic analysis associated a missense DCLRE1C variant with V-gene and J-gene trimming of TCR beta chains, and an independent cohort replicated the association. A later analysis found that HLA-associated TCR beta chains were more clonally expanded and had lower generation probabilities than equally common non-associated chains. The earlier analysis of fewer than 750 of the donors excluded about 16 rarely observed V segments, including chromosome 9 orphons, because counts were too low. The study listed 164 TCR beta chains as associated with cytomegalovirus. Presence/absence analyses assumed roughly uniform sequencing depth across donors, an assumption that may not hold. Several of the top co-occurrence clusters appeared to be linked to parvovirus B19, influenza, CMV and Epstein-Barr virus, according to a later analysis. The sequencing pipeline was judged likely to have produced a cluster of highly shared sequence variants as a technical artifact. Three of the identified cytomegalovirus-associated TCR beta chains were confirmed in vitro to be specific for cytomegalovirus antigens. Correlated functional status among segregating V segments might reflect linkage disequilibrium, but an unknown experimental factor could not be ruled out. Because some donors lacked HLA typing at each locus, the association tests relied only on the typed subset. A later analysis found that TCR association rates varied across HLA loci, with DRB1 alleles showing the most associated TCRs and HLA-C alleles the fewest. The 87-base-pair reads could not distinguish some IMGT-functional V segments, including TRBV6-2 and TRBV6-3, so those segments were excluded. Most CMV-associated TCR beta chains appeared to be HLA-restricted in a later analysis, and the HLA associations seemed to be driven largely by CMV exposure. A further reported finding was that TCR beta sequences accurately predicted the HLA-A and HLA-B alleles for most subjects in the first cohort. In both the original and validation cohorts, the classifier was reported to diagnose cytomegalovirus status with high specificity and sensitivity. Only TCR beta chains were sequenced in this cohort, and the absence of alpha or paired-chain data limited detectable features.

The chain is made from TRBV5-8 and TRBJ1-1, with TRBD1 as a weak D call on 6 bases. Sequencing was performed on PBMCs. This clonotype originated in a man between 25 and 39 years old in good health and CMV-seronegative. The DNA sequence follows: TGTGCCAGCAGCTGGGGGACAAGTGAAGCTTTCTTT. Translated, it gives CASSWGTSEAFF.